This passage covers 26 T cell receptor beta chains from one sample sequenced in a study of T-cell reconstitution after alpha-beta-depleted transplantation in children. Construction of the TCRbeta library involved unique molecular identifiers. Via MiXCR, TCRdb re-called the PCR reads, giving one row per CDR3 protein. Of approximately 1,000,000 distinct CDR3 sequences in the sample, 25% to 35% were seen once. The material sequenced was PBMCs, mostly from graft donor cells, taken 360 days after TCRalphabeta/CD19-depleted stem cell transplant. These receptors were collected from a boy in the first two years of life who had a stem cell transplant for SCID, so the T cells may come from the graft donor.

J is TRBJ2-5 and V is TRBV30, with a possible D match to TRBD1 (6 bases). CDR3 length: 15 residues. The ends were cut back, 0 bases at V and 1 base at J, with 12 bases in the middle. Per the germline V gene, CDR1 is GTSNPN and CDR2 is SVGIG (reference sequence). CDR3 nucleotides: TGTGCCTGGAGTGTCAGATGGGGGCTCCAAGAGACCCAGTACTTC. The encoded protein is CAWSVRWGLQETQYF.

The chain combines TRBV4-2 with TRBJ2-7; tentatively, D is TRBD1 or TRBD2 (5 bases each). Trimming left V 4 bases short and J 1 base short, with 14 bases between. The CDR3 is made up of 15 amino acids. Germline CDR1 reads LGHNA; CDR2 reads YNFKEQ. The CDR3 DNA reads TGTGCCAGCAGCCCTGGGACCTGGGATTCCTACGAGCAGTACTTC. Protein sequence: CASSPGTWDSYEQYF.

This CDR3 reads CASSHKRSYQETQYF. The DNA of the CDR3 is TGTGCCAGCAGCCACAAACGATCGTACCAAGAGACCCAGTACTTC. This chain joins TRBV3-1 and TRBJ2-5; no clear D gene. There are 15 residues in the CDR3. Germline CDR1 LGHDT, CDR2 YNNKEL (reference sequence). V lost 3 bases and J lost 0, with 11 bases in between.

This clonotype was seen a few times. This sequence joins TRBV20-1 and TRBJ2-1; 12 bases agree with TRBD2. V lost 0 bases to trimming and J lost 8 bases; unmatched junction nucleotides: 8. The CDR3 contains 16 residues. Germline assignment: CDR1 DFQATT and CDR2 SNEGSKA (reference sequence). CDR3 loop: CSARDPLAGGPYEQFF. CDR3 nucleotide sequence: TGCAGTGCTAGAGATCCTCTAGCGGGGGGGCCATATGAGCAGTTCTTC.

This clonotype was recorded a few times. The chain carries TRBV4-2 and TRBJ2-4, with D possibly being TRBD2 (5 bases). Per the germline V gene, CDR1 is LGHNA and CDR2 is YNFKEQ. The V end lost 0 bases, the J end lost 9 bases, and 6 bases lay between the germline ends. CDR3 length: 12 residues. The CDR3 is CASSQDRGIQYF. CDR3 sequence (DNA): TGTGCCAGCAGCCAAGACCGGGGCATTCAGTACTTC.

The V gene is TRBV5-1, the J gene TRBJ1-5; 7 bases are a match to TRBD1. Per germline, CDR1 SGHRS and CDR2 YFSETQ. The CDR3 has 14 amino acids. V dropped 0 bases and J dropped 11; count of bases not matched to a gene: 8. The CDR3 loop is CASSLEGGRETQHF. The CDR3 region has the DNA TGCGCCAGCAGCTTGGAAGGGGGCCGGGAAACCCAGCATTTT.

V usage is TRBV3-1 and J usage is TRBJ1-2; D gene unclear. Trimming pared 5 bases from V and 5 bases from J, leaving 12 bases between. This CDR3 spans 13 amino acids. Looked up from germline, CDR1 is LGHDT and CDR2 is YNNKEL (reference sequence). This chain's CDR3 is CASSYDPTYGYTF. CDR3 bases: TGTGCCAGCAGCTACGATCCAACTTATGGCTACACCTTC.

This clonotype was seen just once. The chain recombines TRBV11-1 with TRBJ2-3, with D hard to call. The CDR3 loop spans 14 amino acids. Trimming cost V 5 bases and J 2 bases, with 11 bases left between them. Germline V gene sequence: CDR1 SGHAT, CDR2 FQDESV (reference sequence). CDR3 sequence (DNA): TGTGCCAGCAGCCTCAAGCCCTCCACAGATACGCAGTATTTT. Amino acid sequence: CASSLKPSTDTQYF.

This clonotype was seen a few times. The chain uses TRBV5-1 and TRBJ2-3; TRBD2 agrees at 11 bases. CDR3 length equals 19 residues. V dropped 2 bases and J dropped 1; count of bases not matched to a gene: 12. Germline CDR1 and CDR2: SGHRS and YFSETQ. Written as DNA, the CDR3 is TGCGCCAGCAGCTTATCGGGTCGACTAGCGGGGCGCCGCACAGATACGCAGTATTTT. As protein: CASSLSGRLAGRRTDTQYF.

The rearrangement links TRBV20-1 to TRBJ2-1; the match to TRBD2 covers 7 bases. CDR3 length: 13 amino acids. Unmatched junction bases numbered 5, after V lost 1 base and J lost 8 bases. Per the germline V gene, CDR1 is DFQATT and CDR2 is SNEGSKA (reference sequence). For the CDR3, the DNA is TGCAGTGCTAGAGGCGGGACTAACCATGAGCAGTTCTTC. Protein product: CSARGGTNHEQFF.

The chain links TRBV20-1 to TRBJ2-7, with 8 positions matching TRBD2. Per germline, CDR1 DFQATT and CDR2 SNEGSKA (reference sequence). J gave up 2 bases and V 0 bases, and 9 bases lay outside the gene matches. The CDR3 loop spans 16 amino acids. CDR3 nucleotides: TGCAGTGCTAGAGATCCTGCTAGCGGGTTCCCCTACGAGCAGTACTTC. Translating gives CSARDPASGFPYEQYF.

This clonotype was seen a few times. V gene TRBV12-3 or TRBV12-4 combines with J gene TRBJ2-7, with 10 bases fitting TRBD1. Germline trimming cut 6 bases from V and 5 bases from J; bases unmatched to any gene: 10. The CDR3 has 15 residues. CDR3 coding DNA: TGTGCCAGCAGCAACCGACAGGGGGCCTGGAACGAGCAGTACTTC. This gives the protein CASSNRQGAWNEQYF.

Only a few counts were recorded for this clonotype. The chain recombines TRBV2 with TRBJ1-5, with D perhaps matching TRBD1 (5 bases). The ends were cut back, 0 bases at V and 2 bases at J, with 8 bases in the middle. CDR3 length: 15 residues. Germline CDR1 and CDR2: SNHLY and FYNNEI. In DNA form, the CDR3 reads TGTGCCAGCAGTGAAGCAGGGGTCGGCAATCAGCCCCAGCATTTT. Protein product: CASSEAGVGNQPQHF. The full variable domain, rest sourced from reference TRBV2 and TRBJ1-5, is EPEVTQTPSHQVTQMGQEVILRCVPISNHLYFYWYRQILGQKVEFLVSFYNNEISEKSEIFDDQFSVERPDGSNFTLKIRSTKLEDSAMYFCASSEAGVGNQPQHFGDGTRLSIL.

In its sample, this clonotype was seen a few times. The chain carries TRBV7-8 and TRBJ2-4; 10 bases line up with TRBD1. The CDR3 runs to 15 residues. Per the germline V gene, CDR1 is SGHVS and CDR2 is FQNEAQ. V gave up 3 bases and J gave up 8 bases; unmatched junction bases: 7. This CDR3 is CASSLTGGEGDIQYF. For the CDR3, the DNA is TGTGCCAGCAGCTTGACAGGGGGCGAGGGGGACATTCAGTACTTC.

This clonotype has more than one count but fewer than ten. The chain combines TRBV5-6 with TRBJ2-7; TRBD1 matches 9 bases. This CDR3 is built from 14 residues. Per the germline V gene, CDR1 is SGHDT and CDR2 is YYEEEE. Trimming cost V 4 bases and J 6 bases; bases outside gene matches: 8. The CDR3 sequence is CASSRGDRAAEQYF. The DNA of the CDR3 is TGTGCCAGCAGCCGGGGGGACAGGGCCGCCGAGCAGTACTTC.

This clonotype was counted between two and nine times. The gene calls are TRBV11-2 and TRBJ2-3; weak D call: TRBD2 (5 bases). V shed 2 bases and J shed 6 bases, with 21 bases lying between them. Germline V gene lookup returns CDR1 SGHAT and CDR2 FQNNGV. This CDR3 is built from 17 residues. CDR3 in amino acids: CASSLSSLEPSMDTQYF. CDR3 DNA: TGTGCCAGCAGCTTAAGCTCACTAGAGCCCTCCATGGATACGCAGTATTTT. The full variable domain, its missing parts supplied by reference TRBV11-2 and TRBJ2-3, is EAGVAQSPRYKIIEKRQSVAFWCNPISGHATLYWYQQILGQGPKLLIQFQNNGVVDDSQLPKDRFSAERLKGVDSTLKIQPAKLEDSAVYLCASSLSSLEPSMDTQYFGPGTRLTVL.

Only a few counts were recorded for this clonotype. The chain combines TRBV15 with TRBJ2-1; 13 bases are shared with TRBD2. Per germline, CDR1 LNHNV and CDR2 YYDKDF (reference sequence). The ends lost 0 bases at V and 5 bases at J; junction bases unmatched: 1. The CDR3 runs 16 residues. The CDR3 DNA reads TGTGCCACCAGCAGAGAACTAGCGGGGGGGGACAATGAGCAGTTCTTC. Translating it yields CATSRELAGGDNEQFF.

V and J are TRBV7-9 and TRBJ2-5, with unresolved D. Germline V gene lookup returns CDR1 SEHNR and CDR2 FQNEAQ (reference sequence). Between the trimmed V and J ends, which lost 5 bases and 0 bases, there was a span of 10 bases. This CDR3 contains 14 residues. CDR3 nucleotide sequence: TGTGCCAGCAGCCACACGCAAAACCAAGAGACCCAGTACTTC. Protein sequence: CASSHTQNQETQYF.

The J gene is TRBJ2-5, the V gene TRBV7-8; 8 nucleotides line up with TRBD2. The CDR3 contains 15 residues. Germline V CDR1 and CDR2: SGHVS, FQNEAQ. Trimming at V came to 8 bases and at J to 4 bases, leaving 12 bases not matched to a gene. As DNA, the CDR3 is TGTGCCAGCCCTCCCCGGGGGGGGGCCCTAGAGACCCAGTACTTC. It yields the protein CASPPRGGALETQYF. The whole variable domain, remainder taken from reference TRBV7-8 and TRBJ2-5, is GAGVSQSPRYKVAKRGQDVALRCDPISGHVSLFWYQQALGQGPEFLTYFQNEAQLDKSGLPSDRFFAERPEGSVSTLKIQRTQQEDSAVYLCASPPRGGALETQYFGPGTRLLVL.

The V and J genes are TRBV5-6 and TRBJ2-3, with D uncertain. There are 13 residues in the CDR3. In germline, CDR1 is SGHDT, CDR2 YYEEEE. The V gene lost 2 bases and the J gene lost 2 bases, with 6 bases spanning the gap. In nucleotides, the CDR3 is TGTGCCAGCAGCTTCACAGACACAGATACGCAGTATTTT. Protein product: CASSFTDTDTQYF. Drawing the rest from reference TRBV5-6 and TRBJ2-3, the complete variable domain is DAGVTQSPTHLIKTRGQQVTLRCSPKSGHDTVSWYQQALGQGPQFIFQYYEEEERQRGNFPDRFSGHQFPNYSSELNVNALLLGDSALYLCASSFTDTDTQYFGPGTRLTVL.

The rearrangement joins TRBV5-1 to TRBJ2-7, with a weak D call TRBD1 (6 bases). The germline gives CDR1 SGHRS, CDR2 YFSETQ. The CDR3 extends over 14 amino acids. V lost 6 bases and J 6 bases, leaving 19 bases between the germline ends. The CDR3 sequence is CASIPGQRDGEQYF. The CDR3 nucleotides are TGCGCCAGCATCCCCGGACAGCGAGATGGCGAGCAGTACTTC.

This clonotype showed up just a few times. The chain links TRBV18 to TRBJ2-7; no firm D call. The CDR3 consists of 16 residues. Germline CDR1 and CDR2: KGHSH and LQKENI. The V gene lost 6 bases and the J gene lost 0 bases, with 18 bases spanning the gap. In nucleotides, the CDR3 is TGTGCCAGCTCCCCCACTCCCGACCTACTCTCCTACGAGCAGTACTTC. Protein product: CASSPTPDLLSYEQYF.

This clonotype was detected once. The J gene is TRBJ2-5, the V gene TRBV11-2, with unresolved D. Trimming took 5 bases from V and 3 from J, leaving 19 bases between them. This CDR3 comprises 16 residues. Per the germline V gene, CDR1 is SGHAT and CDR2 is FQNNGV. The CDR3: CASSANTTTGKETQYF. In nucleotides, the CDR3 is TGTGCCAGCAGCGCAAACACAACTACCGGAAAAGAGACCCAGTACTTC.

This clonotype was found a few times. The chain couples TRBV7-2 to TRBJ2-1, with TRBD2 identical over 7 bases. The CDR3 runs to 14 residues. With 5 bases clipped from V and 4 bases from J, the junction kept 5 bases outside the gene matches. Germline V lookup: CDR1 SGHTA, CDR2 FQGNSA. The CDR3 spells CASSPSGVYNEQFF. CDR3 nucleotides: TGTGCCAGCAGCCCTAGCGGAGTTTACAATGAGCAGTTCTTC.

The CDR3 coding sequence is TGTGCCAGCAGCTTGGTCGTTGGTGGGATGAACACTGAAGCTTTCTTT. Amino acids: CASSLVVGGMNTEAFF. The chain recombines TRBV5-4 with TRBJ1-1; D is uncertain. The ends were cut back, 0 bases at V and 0 bases at J, with 12 bases in the middle. CDR3 size: 16 residues. Germline lookup yields CDR1 SGHNT and CDR2 YYREEE (reference sequence). The variable domain in full, with the rest retrieved from reference TRBV5-4 and TRBJ1-1, is ETGVTQSPTHLIKTRGQQVTLRCSSQSGHNTVSWYQQALGQGPQFIFQYYREEENGRGNFPPRFSGLQFPNYSSELNVNALELDDSALYLCASSLVVGGMNTEAFFGQGTRLTVV.

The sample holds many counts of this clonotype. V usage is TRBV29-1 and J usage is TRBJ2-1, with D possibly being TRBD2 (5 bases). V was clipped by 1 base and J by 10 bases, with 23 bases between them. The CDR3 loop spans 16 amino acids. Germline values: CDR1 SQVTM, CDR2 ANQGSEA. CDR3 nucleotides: TGCAGCGTTGAAGTAGGGCTGGACTCGGCATCTGGGGAGCAGTTCTTC. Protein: CSVEVGLDSASGEQFF.